Listed here are 5 T cell receptor beta chains from one sample, sequenced in a study of T cells in Graves' hyperthyroidism and ophthalmopathy. The investigators amplified TCR beta CDR3 regions from RNA transcripts. During a first-round RT-PCR of the TCR CDR3, the HTBI primer set was used. TCRdb reprocessed the multiplex PCR reads via MiXCR and lists one record per CDR3 protein. Of some 800,000 distinct CDR3 sequences listed, 38% are singletons. The sample consisted of blood. The receptors come from a man younger than 30 with Graves' hyperthyroidism.

This clonotype was observed a few times. The CDR3 nucleotides are TGTGCCAGCAGTGATCGACAGGGGATTTCACCCCTCCACTTT. Translating gives CASSDRQGISPLHF. V is TRBV6-6 and J is TRBJ1-6; TRBD1 matches at 8 bases. With V trimmed by 5 bases and J by 9 bases, 6 bases remained unmatched. Germline CDR1 MNHNY, CDR2 SVGAGI (reference sequence). The CDR3 sequence is 14 residues long.

V gene TRBV15 combines with J gene TRBJ1-4; the D gene is possibly TRBD1 (5 bases). Germline CDR1 and CDR2: LNHNV and YYDKDF (reference sequence). The ends were cut back, 3 bases at V and 7 bases at J, with 15 bases in the middle. This CDR3 comprises 15 residues. The CDR3 DNA follows: TGTGCCACCAGCAGCGATGGATGGGGCACTGAAAAACTGTTTTTT. Its translation is CATSSDGWGTEKLFF.

This clonotype was seen only a few times. CDR3 DNA: TGTGCCTGGAGACGGGACATTGTTTCCACCATATATTTT. It is translated as CAWRRDIVSTIYF. The chain employs TRBV30 and TRBJ1-3; tentative D call: TRBD1 (6 bases). The CDR3 has 13 residues. CDR1 and CDR2 from the germline V gene are GTSNPN and SVGIG (reference sequence). V shed 3 bases and J shed 9 bases, with 15 bases lying between them.

The gene calls are TRBV29-1 and TRBJ1-1; 9 bases are shared with TRBD1. This CDR3 region has 12 residues. Per germline, CDR1 SQVTM and CDR2 ANQGSEA. Trimming cost V 8 bases and J 5 bases; bases outside gene matches: 6. CDR3 bases: TGCAGCTTGAGGACAGGGGTGACTGAAGCTTTCTTT. It translates to CSLRTGVTEAFF.

This clonotype was recorded at least ten times. The chain employs TRBV20-1 and TRBJ2-5, with TRBD2 identical over 7 bases. The germline V gene encodes CDR1 DFQATT and CDR2 SNEGSKA (reference sequence). CDR3 size: 14 residues. With 7 bases clipped from V and 1 base from J, the junction kept 9 bases outside the gene matches. The CDR3 loop is CSVWGRGVQETQYF. The DNA of the CDR3 is TGCAGTGTGTGGGGACGGGGGGTCCAAGAGACCCAGTACTTC.